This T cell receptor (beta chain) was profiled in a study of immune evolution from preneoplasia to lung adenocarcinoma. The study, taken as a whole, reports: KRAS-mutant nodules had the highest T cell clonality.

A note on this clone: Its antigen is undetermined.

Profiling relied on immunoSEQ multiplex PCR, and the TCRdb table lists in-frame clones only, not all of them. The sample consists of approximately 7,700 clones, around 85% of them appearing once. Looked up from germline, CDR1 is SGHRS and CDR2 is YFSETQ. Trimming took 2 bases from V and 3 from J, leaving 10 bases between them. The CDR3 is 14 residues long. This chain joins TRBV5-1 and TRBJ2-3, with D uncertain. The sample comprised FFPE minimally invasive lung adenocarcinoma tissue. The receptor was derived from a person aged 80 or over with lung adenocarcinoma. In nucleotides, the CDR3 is TGCGCCAGCAGCTTTAGGCAGGAGACAGATACGCAGTATTTT. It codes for CASSFRQETDTQYF.